The rows below give T cell receptor beta chains drawn from one sample of a study of spatial heterogeneity in lung cancer. Using its own MiXCR run on the 5' RACE reads, TCRdb lists one record per CDR3 protein. Counted here are around 8,800 distinct CDR3 sequences, approximately 5% occurring once; the ten biggest clones make up 13% to 15%. The sequences come from lung tumor tissue, collected at surgery. These receptors originate from a female donor with early-stage non-small cell lung cancer. The CDR3 runs from the conserved cysteine through the conserved F or W. D genes are given only for firm matches. Expanded clones are given a class, and other clones once, few, many or no size at all.

TRBJ2-3 - many TRBV7-6 TGTGCCAGCAGCTTAGATGGTTTAGAAACGCAGTATTTT CASSLDGLETQYF
TRBJ1-4 TRBD1 medium-sized TRBV12-3/TRBV12-4 TGTGCCAGCAGTTACGGGACAGAGAATGAAAAACTGTTTTTT CASSYGTENEKLFF
TRBJ2-1 TRBD2 medium-sized TRBV10-3 TGTGCCATCAGGCCCCAACTAGCGGGAAACAATGAGCAGTTCTTC CAIRPQLAGNNEQFF
TRBJ2-1 - large TRBV4-2 TGTGCCAGCAGCCAAGTCATCGGGGGTTCTTTGGGTGAGCAGTTCTTC CASSQVIGGSLGEQFF
TRBJ2-2 TRBD2 many TRBV5-1 TGCGCCAGCAGCGAGGGACTAGCGGTGGGGGAGCTGTTTTTT CASSEGLAVGELFF
TRBJ2-3 - many TRBV10-3 TGTGCCACGGGGATTCAGGGGAACACAGATACGCAGTATTTT CATGIQGNTDTQYF
TRBJ2-7 TRBD1 many TRBV20-1 TGCAGTGCTAGAGGGACAGGGGAAGGCGAGCAGTACTTC CSARGTGEGEQYF
TRBJ2-1 TRBD1 many TRBV13 TGTGCCAGCAGCTTATCCCTACAGGGGGGATCCTACAATGAGCAGTTCTTC CASSLSLQGGSYNEQFF
TRBJ1-1 - once TRBV20-1 TGCAGTGCTAGAGAGCGGGACGCTCGCACTGAAGCTTTCTTT CSARERDARTEAFF
TRBJ2-7 TRBD2 many TRBV6-1 TGTGCCAGCAGCCGGGGGAGGGGCGAGCAGTACTTC CASSRGRGEQYF
TRBJ2-7 TRBD2 many TRBV2 TGTGCCAGCAGTGAAGAGCGGGGGCCCTACGAGCAGTACTTC CASSEERGPYEQYF
TRBJ2-3 TRBD2 - TRBV7-8 TGTGCCAGCAGCCCCGGGACTAGCTCGTTGGATACGCAGTATTTT CASSPGTSSLDTQYF
TRBJ1-1 - - TRBV7-2 TGTGCCAGCAGCGTCCACAACCTTAGGGAAGCTTTCTTT CASSVHNLREAFF
TRBJ2-3 - - TRBV7-9 TGTGCCAGCAGCTTTGGGGTCAGCAGCACAGATACGCAGTATTTT CASSFGVSSTDTQYF
TRBJ2-6 - many TRBV4-1 TGCGCCAGCAGCCAAGAAATAGACTCTGGGGCCAACGTCCTGACTTTC CASSQEIDSGANVLTF
TRBJ2-6 - medium-sized TRBV3-1 TGTGCCAGCAGCCTGGGCGCATCTGGGGCCAACGTCCTGACTTTC CASSLGASGANVLTF
TRBJ1-2 - many TRBV29-1 TGCAGCGTTTTCCACGGCTATGGCTACAACTTC CSVFHGYGYNF
TRBJ1-2 - many TRBV12-3/TRBV12-4 TGTGCCAGCAGTTTATGGGTAGGGCAGTTCGAGGGCTACACCTTC CASSLWVGQFEGYTF
TRBJ1-1 TRBD1 medium-sized TRBV11-2 TGTGCCAGCAGCTTATCCACAGGGGGCCTCACTGAAGCTTTCTTT CASSLSTGGLTEAFF
TRBJ1-4 - many TRBV6-1 TGTGCCAGCAGTGGGTTCCCAGGGAAAGCTAATGAAAAACTGTTTTTT CASSGFPGKANEKLFF
TRBJ1-1 - medium-sized TRBV28 TGTGCCAGCAGTTTACGGGATCGCACTGAAGCTTTCTTT CASSLRDRTEAFF
TRBJ2-6 TRBD1 many TRBV5-8 TGTGCCAGCAGCTCCGGGACAGGCGTCGTTGGGGCCAACGTCCTGACTTTC CASSSGTGVVGANVLTF
TRBJ2-4 - many TRBV6-6 TGTGCCAGCAGTTGGGGGACGCCCCAACAGTACTTC CASSWGTPQQYF
TRBJ2-1 TRBD1 many TRBV3-1 TGTGCCAGCAGCCAAGAGGAGTCGACAGGGCCATGGGATGAGCAGTTCTTC CASSQEESTGPWDEQFF
TRBJ2-7 TRBD2 many TRBV20-1 TGCAGTGCAGTCGCTAGCGGACTTTACTACGAGCAGTACTTC CSAVASGLYYEQYF
TRBJ1-2 - - TRBV19 TGTGCCAGTAACGAACGCGGGGTAATCTATGGCTACACCTTC CASNERGVIYGYTF
TRBJ1-2 - medium-sized TRBV7-2 TGTGCCAGCAGCTTAGTGGCAGGAATGATAGCCTATGGCTACACCTTC CASSLVAGMIAYGYTF
TRBJ2-1 - many TRBV3-1 TGTGCCAGCAGCCAAGTGTTTGAGAACAATGAGCAGTTCTTC CASSQVFENNEQFF